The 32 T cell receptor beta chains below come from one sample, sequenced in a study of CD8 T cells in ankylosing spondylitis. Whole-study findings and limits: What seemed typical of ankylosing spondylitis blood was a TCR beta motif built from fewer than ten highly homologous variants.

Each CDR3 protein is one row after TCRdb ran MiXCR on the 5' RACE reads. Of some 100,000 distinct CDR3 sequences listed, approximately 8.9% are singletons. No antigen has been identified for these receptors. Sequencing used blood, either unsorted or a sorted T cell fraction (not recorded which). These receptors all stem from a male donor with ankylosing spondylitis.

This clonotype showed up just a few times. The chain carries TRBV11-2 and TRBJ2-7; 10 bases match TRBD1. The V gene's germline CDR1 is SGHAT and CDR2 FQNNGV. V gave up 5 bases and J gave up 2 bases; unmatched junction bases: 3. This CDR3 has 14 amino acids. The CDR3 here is CASSKGTGAYEQYF. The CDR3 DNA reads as TGTGCCAGCAGCAAAGGGACAGGGGCCTACGAGCAGTACTTC.

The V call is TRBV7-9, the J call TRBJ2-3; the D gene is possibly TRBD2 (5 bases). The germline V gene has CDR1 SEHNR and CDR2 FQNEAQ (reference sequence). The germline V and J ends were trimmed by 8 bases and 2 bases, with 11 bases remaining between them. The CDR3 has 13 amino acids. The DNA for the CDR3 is TGTGCCAGCGGCCTGAGGGTCACAGATACGCAGTATTTT. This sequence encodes CASGLRVTDTQYF. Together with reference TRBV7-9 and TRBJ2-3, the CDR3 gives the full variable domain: DTGVSQNPRHKITKRGQNVTFRCDPISEHNRLYWYRQTLGQGPEFLTYFQNEAQLEKSRLLSDRFSAERPKGSFSTLEIQRTEQGDSAMYLCASGLRVTDTQYFGPGTRLTVL.

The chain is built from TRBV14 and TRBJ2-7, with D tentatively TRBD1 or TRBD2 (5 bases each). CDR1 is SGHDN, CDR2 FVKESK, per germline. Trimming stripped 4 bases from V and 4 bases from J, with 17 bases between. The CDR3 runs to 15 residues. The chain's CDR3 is CASSRGTTNGYEQYF. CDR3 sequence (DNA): TGTGCCAGCAGCCGAGGGACGACAAACGGGTACGAGCAGTACTTC.

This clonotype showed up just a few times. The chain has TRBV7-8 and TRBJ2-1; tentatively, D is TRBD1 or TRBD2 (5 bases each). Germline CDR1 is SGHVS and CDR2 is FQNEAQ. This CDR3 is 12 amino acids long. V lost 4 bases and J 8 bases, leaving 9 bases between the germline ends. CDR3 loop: CASSWGPYEQFF. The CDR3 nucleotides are TGTGCCAGCAGCTGGGGACCCTATGAGCAGTTCTTC.

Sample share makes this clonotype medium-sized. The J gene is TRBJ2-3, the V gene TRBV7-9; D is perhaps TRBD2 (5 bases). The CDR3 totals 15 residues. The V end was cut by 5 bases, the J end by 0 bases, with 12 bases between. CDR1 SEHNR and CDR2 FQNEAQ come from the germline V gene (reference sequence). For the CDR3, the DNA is TGTGCCAGCAGCCAACTCGGGGATAGCACAGATACGCAGTATTTT. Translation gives CASSQLGDSTDTQYF. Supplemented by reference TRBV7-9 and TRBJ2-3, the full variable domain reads DTGVSQNPRHKITKRGQNVTFRCDPISEHNRLYWYRQTLGQGPEFLTYFQNEAQLEKSRLLSDRFSAERPKGSFSTLEIQRTEQGDSAMYLCASSQLGDSTDTQYFGPGTRLTVL.

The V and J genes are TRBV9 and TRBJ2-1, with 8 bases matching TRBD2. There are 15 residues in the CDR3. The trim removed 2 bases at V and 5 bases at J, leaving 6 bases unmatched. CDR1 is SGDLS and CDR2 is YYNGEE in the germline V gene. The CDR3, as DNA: TGTGCCAGCAGCGTGGGTGGACTAGCAAACAATGAGCAGTTCTTC. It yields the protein CASSVGGLANNEQFF.

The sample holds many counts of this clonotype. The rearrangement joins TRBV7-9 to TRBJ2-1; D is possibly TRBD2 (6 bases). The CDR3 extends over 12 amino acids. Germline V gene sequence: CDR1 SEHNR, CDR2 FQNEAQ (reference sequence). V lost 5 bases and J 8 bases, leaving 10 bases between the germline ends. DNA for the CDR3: TGTGCCAGCAGCGCGGCGGGGTATGAGCAGTTCTTC. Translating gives CASSAAGYEQFF.

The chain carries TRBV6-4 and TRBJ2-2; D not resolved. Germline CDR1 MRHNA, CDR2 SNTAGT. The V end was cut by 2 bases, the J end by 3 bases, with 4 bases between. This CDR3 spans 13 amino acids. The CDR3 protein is CASSDGDTGELFF. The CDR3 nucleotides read TGTGCCAGCAGTGACGGAGACACCGGGGAGCTGTTTTTT.

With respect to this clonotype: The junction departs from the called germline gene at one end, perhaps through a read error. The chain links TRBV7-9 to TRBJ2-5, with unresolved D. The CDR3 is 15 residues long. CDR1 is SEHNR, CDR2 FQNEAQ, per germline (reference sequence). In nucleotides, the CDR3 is TGTGCCAGCAGCTTACTTGGGGAAACCCAAGAGGCCCAGTACTTC. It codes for CASSLLGETQEAQYF.

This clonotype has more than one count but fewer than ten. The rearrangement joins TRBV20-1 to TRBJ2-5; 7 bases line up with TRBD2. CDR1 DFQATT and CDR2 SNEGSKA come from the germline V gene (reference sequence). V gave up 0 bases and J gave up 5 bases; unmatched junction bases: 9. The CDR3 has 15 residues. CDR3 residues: CSAREVAGVGETQYF. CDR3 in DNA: TGCAGTGCTAGAGAAGTGGCGGGAGTCGGGGAGACCCAGTACTTC.

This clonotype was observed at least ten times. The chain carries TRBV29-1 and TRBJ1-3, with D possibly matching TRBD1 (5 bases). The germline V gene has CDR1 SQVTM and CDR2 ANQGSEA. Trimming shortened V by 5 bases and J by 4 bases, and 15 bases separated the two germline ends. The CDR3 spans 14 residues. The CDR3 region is CSVLKGQDGNTIYF. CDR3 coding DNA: TGCAGCGTTCTTAAGGGGCAAGACGGAAACACCATATATTTT.

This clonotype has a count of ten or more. The CDR3 region is CASSPSWVSGTEAFF. CDR3 DNA: TGTGCCAGCAGCCCGAGTTGGGTCTCAGGCACTGAAGCTTTCTTT. V gene TRBV7-8 combines with J gene TRBJ1-1; D not certain. The CDR3 is made up of 15 amino acids. Trimming pared 5 bases from V and 4 bases from J, leaving 17 bases between. Germline assignment: CDR1 SGHVS and CDR2 FQNEAQ.

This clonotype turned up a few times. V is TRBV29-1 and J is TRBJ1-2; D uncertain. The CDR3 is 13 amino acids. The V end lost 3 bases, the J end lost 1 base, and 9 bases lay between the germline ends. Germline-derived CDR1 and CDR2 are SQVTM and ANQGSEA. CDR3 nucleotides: TGCAGCGTTGAGAGGCAGGATAACTATGGCTACACCTTC. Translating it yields CSVERQDNYGYTF.

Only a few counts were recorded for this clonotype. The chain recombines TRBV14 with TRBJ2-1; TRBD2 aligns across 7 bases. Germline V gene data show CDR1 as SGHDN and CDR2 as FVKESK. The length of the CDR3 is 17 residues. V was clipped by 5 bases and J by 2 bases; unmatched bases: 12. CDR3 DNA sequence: TGTGCCAGCAGCTTTTTTCACCGGGACTACCCCTACAATGAGCAGTTCTTC. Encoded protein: CASSFFHRDYPYNEQFF. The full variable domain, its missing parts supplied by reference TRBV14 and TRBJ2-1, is EAGVTQFPSHSVIEKGQTVTLRCDPISGHDNLYWYRRVMGKEIKFLLHFVKESKQDESGMPNNRFLAERTGGTYSTLKVQPAELEDSGVYFCASSFFHRDYPYNEQFFGPGTRLTVL.

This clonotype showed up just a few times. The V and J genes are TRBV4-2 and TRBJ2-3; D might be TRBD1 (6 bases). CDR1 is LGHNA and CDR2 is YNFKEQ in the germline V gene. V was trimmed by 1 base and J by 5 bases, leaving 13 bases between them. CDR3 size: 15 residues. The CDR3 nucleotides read TGTGCCAGCAGCCAAGTCTGGCAGGGGTTAGATACGCAGTATTTT. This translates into CASSQVWQGLDTQYF.

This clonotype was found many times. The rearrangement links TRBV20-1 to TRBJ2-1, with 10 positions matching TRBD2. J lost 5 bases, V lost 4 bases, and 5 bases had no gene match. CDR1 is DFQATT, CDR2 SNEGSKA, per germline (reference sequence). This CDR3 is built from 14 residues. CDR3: CSATLAGEDNEQFF. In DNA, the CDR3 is TGCAGTGCTACCCTAGCGGGAGAGGACAATGAGCAGTTCTTC.

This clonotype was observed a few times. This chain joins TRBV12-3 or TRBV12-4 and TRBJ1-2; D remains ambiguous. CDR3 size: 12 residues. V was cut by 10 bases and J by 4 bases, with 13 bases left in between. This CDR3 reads CAILEAAYGYTF. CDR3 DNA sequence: TGTGCCATCCTAGAGGCCGCCTATGGCTACACCTTC.

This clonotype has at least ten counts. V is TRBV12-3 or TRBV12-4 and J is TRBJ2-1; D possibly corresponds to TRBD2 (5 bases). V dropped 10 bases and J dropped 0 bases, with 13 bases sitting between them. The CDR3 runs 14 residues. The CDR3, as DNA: TGTGCCACCCAAGTCCGGGACTCCTACAATGAGCAGTTCTTC. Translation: CATQVRDSYNEQFF.

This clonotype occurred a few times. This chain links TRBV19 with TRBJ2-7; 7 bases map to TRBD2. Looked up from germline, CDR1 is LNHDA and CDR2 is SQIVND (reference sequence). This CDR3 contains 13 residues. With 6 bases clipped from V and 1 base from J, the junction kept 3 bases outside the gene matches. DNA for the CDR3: TGTGCCAGTAGAGGCGGGAGTTCCTACGAGCAGTACTTC. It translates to CASRGGSSYEQYF.

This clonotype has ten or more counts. In DNA form, the CDR3 reads TGTGCCAGCAGCTTAGCGGGAGCAGCCTACAATGAGCAGTTCTTC. It translates to CASSLAGAAYNEQFF. The gene calls are TRBV7-8 and TRBJ2-1, with a possible D match to TRBD2 (5 bases). Between the trimmed V and J ends, which lost 0 bases and 2 bases, there was a span of 8 bases. The CDR3 is 15 amino acids. Germline V CDR1 and CDR2: SGHVS, FQNEAQ.

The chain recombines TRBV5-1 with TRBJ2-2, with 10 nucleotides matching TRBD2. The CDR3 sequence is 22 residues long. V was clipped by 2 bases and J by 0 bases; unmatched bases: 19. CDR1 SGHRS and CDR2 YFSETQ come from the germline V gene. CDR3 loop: CASSFRTGRRTSGRANTGELFF. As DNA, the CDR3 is TGCGCCAGCAGCTTTCGGACAGGGCGAAGGACTAGCGGTCGCGCGAACACCGGGGAGCTGTTTTTT.

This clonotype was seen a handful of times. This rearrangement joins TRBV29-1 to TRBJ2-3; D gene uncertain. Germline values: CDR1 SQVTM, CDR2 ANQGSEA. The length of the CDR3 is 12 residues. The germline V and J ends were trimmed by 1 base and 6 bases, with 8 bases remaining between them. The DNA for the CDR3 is TGCAGCGTTGAAGCGGACGCGGATACGCAGTATTTT. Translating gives CSVEADADTQYF.

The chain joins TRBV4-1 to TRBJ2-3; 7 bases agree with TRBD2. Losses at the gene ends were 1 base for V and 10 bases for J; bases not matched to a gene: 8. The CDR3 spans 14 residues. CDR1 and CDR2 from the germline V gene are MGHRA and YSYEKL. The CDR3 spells CASSQGVSGPAQYF. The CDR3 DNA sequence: TGCGCCAGCAGCCAAGGGGTTAGCGGGCCGGCGCAGTATTTT.

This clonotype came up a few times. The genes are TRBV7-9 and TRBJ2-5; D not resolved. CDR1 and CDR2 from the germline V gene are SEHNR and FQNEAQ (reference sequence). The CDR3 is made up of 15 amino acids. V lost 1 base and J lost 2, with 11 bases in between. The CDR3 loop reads CASSLVGIPQETQYF. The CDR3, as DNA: TGTGCCAGCAGCTTAGTGGGTATCCCTCAAGAGACCCAGTACTTC.

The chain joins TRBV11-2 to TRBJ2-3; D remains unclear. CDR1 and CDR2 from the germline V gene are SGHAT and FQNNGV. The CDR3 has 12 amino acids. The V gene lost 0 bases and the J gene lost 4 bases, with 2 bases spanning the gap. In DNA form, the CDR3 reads TGTGCCAGCAGCTTAGACCCAGATACGCAGTATTTT. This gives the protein CASSLDPDTQYF.

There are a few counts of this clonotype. CDR3 region: CASSNDGLAGYNEQFF. The CDR3 nucleotides are TGTGCCAGCAGCAACGACGGACTAGCGGGCTACAATGAGCAGTTCTTC. The chain uses TRBV7-9 and TRBJ2-1; TRBD2 aligns across 11 bases. The V gene's germline CDR1 is SEHNR and CDR2 FQNEAQ (reference sequence). CDR3 length: 16 residues. V was pared by 5 bases and J by 3 bases, with 6 bases of the junction left unmatched.

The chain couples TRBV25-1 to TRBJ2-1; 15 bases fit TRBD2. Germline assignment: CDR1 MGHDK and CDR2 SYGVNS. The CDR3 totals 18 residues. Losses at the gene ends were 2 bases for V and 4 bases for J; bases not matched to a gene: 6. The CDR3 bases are TGTGCCAGCAGTGAACCTGGGACTAGCGGGAGGTTTTACAATGAGCAGTTCTTC. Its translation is CASSEPGTSGRFYNEQFF.

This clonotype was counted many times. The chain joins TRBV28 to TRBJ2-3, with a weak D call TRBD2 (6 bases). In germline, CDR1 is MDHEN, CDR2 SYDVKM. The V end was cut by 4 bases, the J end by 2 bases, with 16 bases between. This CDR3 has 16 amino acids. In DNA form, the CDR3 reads TGTGCCAGCAGTTACTACCGGGAGTCTAACACAGATACGCAGTATTTT. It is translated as CASSYYRESNTDTQYF.

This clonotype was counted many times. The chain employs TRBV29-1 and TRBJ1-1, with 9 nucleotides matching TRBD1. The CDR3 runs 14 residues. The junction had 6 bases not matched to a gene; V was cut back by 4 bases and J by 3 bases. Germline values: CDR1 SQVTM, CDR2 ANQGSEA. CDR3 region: CSVVGTGRDTEAFF. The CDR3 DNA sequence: TGCAGCGTTGTAGGGACAGGGAGAGACACTGAAGCTTTCTTT.

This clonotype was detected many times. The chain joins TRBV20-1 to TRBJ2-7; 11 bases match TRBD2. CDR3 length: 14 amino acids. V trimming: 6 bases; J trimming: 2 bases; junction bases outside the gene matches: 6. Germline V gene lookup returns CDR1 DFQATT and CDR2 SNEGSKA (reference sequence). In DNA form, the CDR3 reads TGCAGTGCGCGTGAACTAGCGGGAGCCTACGAGCAGTACTTC. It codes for CSARELAGAYEQYF.

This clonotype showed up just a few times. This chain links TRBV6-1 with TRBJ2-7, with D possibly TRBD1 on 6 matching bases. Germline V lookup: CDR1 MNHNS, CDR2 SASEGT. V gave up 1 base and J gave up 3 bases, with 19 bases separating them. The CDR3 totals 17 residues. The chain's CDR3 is CASSEGGPVASLYEQYV. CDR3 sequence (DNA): TGTGCCAGCAGTGAAGGGGGGCCGGTGGCAAGCCTCTACGAGCAGTACGTC.

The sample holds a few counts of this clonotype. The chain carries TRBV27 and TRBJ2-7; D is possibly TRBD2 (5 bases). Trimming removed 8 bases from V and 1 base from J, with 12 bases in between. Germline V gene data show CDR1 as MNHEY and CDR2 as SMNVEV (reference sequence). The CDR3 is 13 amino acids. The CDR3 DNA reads TGTGCCAGCGGGCCGGGGTCGTCCTACGAGCAGTACGTC. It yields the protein CASGPGSSYEQYV.